This TCR beta chain was sequenced for a study of OX40 agonist ivuxolimab in advanced cancers. As for the study in general: Two patients with cutaneous melanoma and one with hepatocellular carcinoma, three in total, showed partial responses.

Study results and caveats: CD4+ and CD8+ T cells in blood underwent clonal expansion by week 6 at 0.1 to 3.0 mg/kg. In the expanded peripheral T cells, antigen specificity was never determined. Relative to CD4+ cells, CD8+ T cells on average had more expanded clones.

Method: immunoSEQ multiplex PCR; TCRdb's copy keeps in-frame clones and lacks some. The sample consists of roughly 60,000 clones, 84% of them appearing once. CDR1 and CDR2 (germline): SGHNT, YYREEE (reference sequence). Trimming removed 0 bases at V and 6 bases at J, with 18 bases between. CDR3 length equals 16 residues. Comments on this clone: Its target is unknown.

V usage is TRBV5-4 and J usage is TRBJ1-2; D perhaps matches TRBD1 (5 bases). This receptor was taken from an adult with an advanced solid tumor such as melanoma, head and neck, liver or kidney cancer. Material: CD4+ or CD8+ T cells sorted from blood, obtained in a trial of the OX40 agonist ivuxolimab. DNA for the CDR3: TGTGCCAGCAGCTTGGCTACGACACGGTGGGGGAATGGCTACACCTTC. Encoded protein: CASSLATTRWGNGYTF.